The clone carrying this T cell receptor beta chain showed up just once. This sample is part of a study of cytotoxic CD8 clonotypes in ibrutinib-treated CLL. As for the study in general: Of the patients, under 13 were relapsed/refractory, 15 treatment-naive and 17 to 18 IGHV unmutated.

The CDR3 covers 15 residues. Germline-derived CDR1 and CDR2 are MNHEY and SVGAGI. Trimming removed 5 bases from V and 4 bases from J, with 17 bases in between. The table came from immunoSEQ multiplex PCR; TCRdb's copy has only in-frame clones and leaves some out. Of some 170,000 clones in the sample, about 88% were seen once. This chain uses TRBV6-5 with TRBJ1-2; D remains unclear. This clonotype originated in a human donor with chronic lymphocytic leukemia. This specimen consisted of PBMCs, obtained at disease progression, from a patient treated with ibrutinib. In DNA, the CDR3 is TGTGCCAGCAGTCGCGGCCCCAGTTCCGGCTATGGCTACACCTTC. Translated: CASSRGPSSGYGYTF.